The rows below give T cell receptor beta chains drawn from one sample of a study of neoadjuvant anti-PD-1 for oral cavity cancer. TCRdb's copy holds only in-frame clones and misses some; the assay was immunoSEQ multiplex PCR. This sample has about 72,000 clones, with about four fifths found just once. Material: PBMCs, obtained before nivolumab (anti-PD-1) treatment. The receptors stem from a person aged 35-79 years with oral cavity squamous cell carcinoma. CDR3s include the opening cysteine and the closing phenylalanine or tryptophan. A D gene is named only where the DNA matches it firmly. Clone sizes are given selectively: once, few, many, or a class where the clone is expanded.

size	V	D	J	DNA	CDR3
-	TRBV5-5	-	TRBJ1-5	TGTGCCAGCAGCTTGTCCCACAATCAGCCCCAGCATTTT	CASSLSHNQPQHF
-	TRBV7-8	-	TRBJ2-5	TGTGCCAGCAACCTAGGGGGGTTCTGGGTAGAGACCCAGTACTTC	CASNLGGFWVETQYF
-	TRBV28	TRBD1	TRBJ1-5	TGTGCCAGCAGAGGACAGGGCGGTCAGCCCCAGCATTTT	CASRGQGGQPQHF
-	TRBV7-3	-	TRBJ1-1	TGTGCCAGCAGCTTAACAGGGGACACTGAAGCTTTCTTT	CASSLTGDTEAFF
-	TRBV7-2	-	TRBJ1-6	TGTGCCAGCAGCTCTCGTATCCCACCCCTCCACTTT	CASSSRIPPLHF
-	TRBV9	-	TRBJ2-2	TGTGCCAGCAGCGAGGGAGGGGGCGCAGGCACCGGGGAGCTGTTTTTT	CASSEGGGAGTGELFF
few	TRBV4-1	TRBD1	TRBJ1-5	TGCGCCAGCAGCCAAGCGGACAGGGTTGGAAGTCAGCCCCAGCATTTT	CASSQADRVGSQPQHF
-	TRBV29-1	-	TRBJ2-5	TGCAGCGTGGATGCTTCCCAGGGGACCGGGGAGACCCAGTACTTC	CSVDASQGTGETQYF
-	TRBV7-9	-	TRBJ2-3	TGTGCCAGCAGCTCCGGGACCTTCGACACAGATACGCAGTATTTT	CASSSGTFDTDTQYF
-	TRBV6-6	-	TRBJ1-5	TGTGCCAGCAGTTACCTCTCGGAGGTGGAGCCCCAGCATTTT	CASSYLSEVEPQHF
-	TRBV11-1	TRBD2	TRBJ2-3	TGTGCCAGCAGCTTCCGACTAGCGGGAGTCGCAGATACGCAGTATTTT	CASSFRLAGVADTQYF
-	TRBV5-1	-	TRBJ1-2	TGCGCCAGCAGCCGGGAAACAGGACAACTCTATGGCTACACCTTC	CASSRETGQLYGYTF
-	TRBV11-2	-	TRBJ2-7	TGTGCCAGCAGCCCCCTTGGTAGGGGGCGGGGGTTTTCCTACGAGCAGTACTTC	CASSPLGRGRGFSYEQYF
-	TRBV7-9	-	TRBJ1-6	TGTGCCAGCAGCTTAGCTTCAGGGGTCAATTCACCCCTCCACTTT	CASSLASGVNSPLHF
-	TRBV10-3	-	TRBJ1-2	TGTGCCATCAGCAGCGGGGAGAACTATGGCTACACCTTC	CAISSGENYGYTF
-	TRBV5-6	TRBD1	TRBJ2-5	TGTGCCAGCAGCTTGTGGACAGGGACTTTGGGACAAGAGACCCAGTACTTC	CASSLWTGTLGQETQYF
-	TRBV6-1	TRBD1	TRBJ1-5	TGTGCCAGCAGTGCCCGACCGACAGGGATCAATCAGCCCCAGCATTTT	CASSARPTGINQPQHF
once	TRBV5-6	-	TRBJ1-5	TGTGCCAGCAGCCGCAATCGGAATCAGCCCCAGCATTTT	CASSRNRNQPQHF
-	TRBV18	-	TRBJ2-5	TGTGCCAGCTCACCCCCCGGGGGGCGCGAGACCCAGTACTTC	CASSPPGGRETQYF